These T cell receptor beta chains were read from a single sample in a study of blood T cell repertoires in COVID-19. This table comes from immunoSEQ multiplex PCR, and its TCRdb copy is limited to in-frame clones, with some not included. The sample shows roughly 240,000 clones, 85% of them seen only once. The sequenced material came from peripheral blood. These receptors were taken from a man aged 50 to 59 with COVID-19, enrolled during active disease. The CDR3 runs from the conserved cysteine through the conserved F or W. Fields, in order: D gene, V gene, J gene, clone size, CDR3 protein, CDR3 DNA. A D gene is named only where the DNA matches it firmly. The size field is filled for only some rows; it gives once, few, many or a size class.

>-|TRBV15|TRBJ1-2|-
CATSRDSRGGYGYTF
TGTGCCACCAGCAGAGATTCGCGGGGCGGCTATGGCTACACCTTC
>-|TRBV10-2|TRBJ1-1|once
CASSDYSRGATEAFF
TGCGCCAGCAGTGACTATAGCCGGGGTGCCACTGAAGCTTTCTTT
>TRBD2|TRBV5-4|TRBJ2-5|-
CASSLKRTRGETQYF
TGTGCCAGCAGCTTAAAACGGACTAGAGGAGAGACCCAGTACTTC
>TRBD1|TRBV5-1|TRBJ2-7|-
CASSYLGTDEQYF
TGCGCCAGCAGCTATCTCGGGACAGACGAGCAGTACTTC
>-|TRBV3-1/TRBV3-2|TRBJ1-1|-
CASSQDHGNTEAFF
TGTGCCAGCAGCCAAGATCACGGGAACACTGAAGCTTTCTTT
>-|TRBV6-6|TRBJ1-2|-
CASSYSAGYYGYTF
TGTGCCAGCAGTTACTCTGCAGGGTACTATGGCTACACCTTC
>-|TRBV3-1/TRBV3-2|TRBJ1-1|few
CASSQDYFNTEAFF
TGTGCCAGCAGCCAAGATTATTTCAACACTGAAGCTTTCTTT
>-|TRBV19|TRBJ1-1|-
CASSITGMNTEAFF
TGTGCCAGTAGTATAACAGGGATGAACACTGAAGCTTTCTTT
>-|TRBV27|TRBJ2-7|-
CATKASGASYEQYF
TGTGCCACCAAGGCTTCAGGGGCCAGCTACGAGCAGTACTTC
>TRBD1|TRBV19|TRBJ2-2|-
CASTRRGGQVNTGELFF
TGTGCCAGTACCAGACGGGGCGGACAGGTGAACACCGGGGAGCTGTTTTTT
>-|TRBV5-1|TRBJ2-7|once
CASSFRESDEQYF
TGCGCCAGCAGCTTCCGGGAATCCGACGAGCAGTACTTC
>-|TRBV6-5|TRBJ1-2|-
CASSYVQAPYGYTF
TGTGCCAGCAGTTACGTACAGGCTCCCTATGGCTACACCTTC
>TRBD1|TRBV11-2|TRBJ2-1|once
CASSLSGGPRDEQFF
TGTGCCAGCAGCTTATCAGGGGGCCCCCGGGATGAGCAGTTCTTC
>TRBD2|TRBV7-2|TRBJ2-2|-
CASSPRTRTTGELFF
TGTGCCAGCAGCCCGAGGACTAGAACCACCGGGGAGCTGTTTTTT
>-|TRBV11-2|TRBJ2-7|-
CASSLVREDEQYF
TGTGCCAGCAGCTTGGTTAGGGAGGACGAGCAGTACTTC
>TRBD1|TRBV29-1|TRBJ1-3|many
CSVHGTGDSGNTIYF
TGCAGCGTTCACGGGACAGGGGACTCTGGAAACACCATATATTTT
>TRBD1|TRBV7-9|TRBJ1-1|-
CASSRDRLNTEAFF
TGTGCCAGCAGCCGGGACAGGCTGAACACTGAAGCTTTCTTT
>TRBD2|TRBV27|TRBJ2-3|-
CASSILSGGAADTQYF
TGTGCCAGCAGTATCCTTAGCGGGGGGGCCGCAGATACGCAGTATTTT
>TRBD1|TRBV6-5|TRBJ2-7|-
CASRYRTGAYEQYF
TGTGCCAGCAGGTATCGGACAGGGGCCTACGAGCAGTACTTC
>TRBD1|TRBV6-5|TRBJ1-6|-
CASSYVTGRNSPLHF
TGTGCCAGCAGTTACGTGACAGGGAGGAATTCACCCCTCCACTTT
>TRBD2|TRBV7-3|TRBJ2-5|-
CASTSGGFGETQYF
TGTGCCAGCACTAGCGGGGGATTTGGAGAGACCCAGTACTTC
>-|TRBV7-8|TRBJ1-3|-
CASSLSFRTASSGNTIYF
TGTGCCAGCAGCTTATCTTTCAGGACAGCAAGCTCTGGAAACACCATATATTTT
>-|TRBV10-2|TRBJ1-5|-
CASSEQGGQPQHF
TGCGCCAGCAGTGAACAGGGCGGGCAGCCCCAGCATTTT
>-|TRBV6-6|TRBJ1-2|-
CASSLTGPGGYTF
TGTGCCAGCAGCTTGACAGGTCCGGGAGGCTACACCTTC
>TRBD1|TRBV3-1/TRBV3-2|TRBJ2-5|-
CASSQTDRDRLYF
TGTGCCAGCAGCCAGACTGATCGGGACAGATTATACTTC
>-|TRBV7-2|TRBJ1-5|-
CASSQGLYSNQPQHF
TGTGCCAGCTCGCAGGGACTATATAGCAATCAGCCCCAGCATTTT